These T cell receptor beta chains were read from a single sample in a study of blood T cell repertoires in COVID-19. Method: immunoSEQ multiplex PCR; TCRdb's copy keeps in-frame clones and lacks some. In the table there are about 210,000 clones, approximately 85% of which are singletons. The sample comprised peripheral blood. These receptors were obtained from an elderly woman with acute or convalescent COVID-19. The CDR3 runs from the conserved cysteine through the conserved F or W. A D gene is named only where the DNA matches it firmly. Clone size is given for some rows only: seen once, a few or many times, or a class if the clone is expanded.

v_call	d_call	clone_size	j_call	cdr3_aa	cdr3_nt
TRBV4-2	TRBD1	-	TRBJ1-3	CASSQDGSGGVDTIYF	TGTGCCAGCAGCCAAGATGGGTCAGGGGGCGTTGACACCATATATTTT
TRBV27	TRBD1	-	TRBJ1-2	CASRGTGLFGNYGYTF	TGTGCCAGCAGGGGGACAGGGCTCTTCGGCAACTATGGCTACACCTTC
TRBV7-9	-	-	TRBJ2-5	CASSLSSGTQYF	TGTGCCAGCAGCTTAAGTAGTGGGACCCAGTACTTC
TRBV2	TRBD1	-	TRBJ1-2	CASSVSGQESHGYTF	TGTGCCAGCAGTGTCTCGGGACAGGAATCGCATGGCTACACCTTC
TRBV3-1/TRBV3-2	-	-	TRBJ2-1	CASSQEGTRYNEQFF	TGTGCCAGCAGCCAAGAAGGGACAAGGTACAATGAGCAGTTCTTC
TRBV7-9	-	once	TRBJ2-3	CASSLRAGMDTQYF	TGTGCCAGCAGCTTACGGGCGGGGATGGATACGCAGTATTTT
TRBV2	-	-	TRBJ2-4	CASGEPGSKNIQYF	TGTGCCAGCGGGGAGCCCGGTAGTAAAAACATTCAGTACTTC
TRBV20-1	-	-	TRBJ2-5	CSAAKETQYF	TGCAGTGCCGCTAAAGAGACCCAGTACTTC
TRBV6-5	-	-	TRBJ1-2	CASSYSSRDGYGYTF	TGTGCCAGCAGTTACTCGAGCAGGGATGGGTATGGCTACACCTTC
TRBV20-1	-	once	TRBJ1-2	CSAVASYGYTF	TGCAGTGCAGTGGCTAGCTATGGCTACACCTTC
TRBV6-4	-	-	TRBJ1-1	CASSREMNTEAFF	TGTGCCAGCTCCCGGGAAATGAACACTGAAGCTTTCTTT
TRBV18	-	-	TRBJ1-5	CASSMVAQPNQPQHF	TGTGCCAGCTCTATGGTTGCACAGCCGAATCAGCCCCAGCATTTT
TRBV30	TRBD1	-	TRBJ2-7	CAWSVYRGTAYSYEQYF	TGTGCCTGGAGTGTTTATAGAGGGACAGCCTACTCCTACGAGCAGTACTTC
TRBV6-5	-	-	TRBJ1-3	CASSYSRKVSGNTIYF	TGTGCCAGCAGTTACTCGAGGAAGGTATCTGGAAACACCATATATTTT
TRBV30	TRBD1	-	TRBJ1-2	CACDSISRDREDLGYGYTF	TGTGCCTGCGACAGCATATCCCGGGACAGGGAGGACCTCGGGTATGGCTACACCTTC
TRBV15	-	-	TRBJ2-5	CATSRGTIETQYF	TGTGCCACCAGCAGAGGGACTATTGAGACCCAGTACTTC
TRBV7-2	TRBD1	-	TRBJ2-7	CASSQGGQGGYEQYF	TGTGCCAGCAGCCAGGGGGGACAGGGGGGCTACGAGCAGTACTTC
TRBV6-5	TRBD1	-	TRBJ1-6	CASTSGGSFSPLHF	TGTGCCAGCACCTCAGGGGGCTCATTTTCACCCCTCCACTTT
TRBV19	-	-	TRBJ2-7	CASSIGLEYEQYF	TGTGCCAGTAGTATCGGACTCGAGTACGAGCAGTACTTC
TRBV3-1/TRBV3-2	-	-	TRBJ2-5	CASSPRLQETQYF	TGTGCCAGCAGTCCGCGTCTGCAAGAGACCCAGTACTTC
TRBV14	TRBD2	-	TRBJ2-7	CASSQEGLAGGSYEQYF	TGTGCCAGCAGCCAAGAGGGACTAGCGGGAGGTTCCTACGAGCAGTACTTC
TRBV7-3	-	-	TRBJ2-7	CASSLIGPAATYEQYF	TGTGCCAGCAGCTTAATTGGTCCAGCGGCAACCTACGAGCAGTACTTC
TRBV14	-	-	TRBJ2-5	CASSQPSEETQYF	TGTGCCAGCAGCCAACCTAGCGAAGAGACCCAGTACTTC
TRBV5-1	-	-	TRBJ2-7	CASSLEQVSSYEQYF	TGCGCCAGCAGCTTGGAACAGGTCTCGTCCTACGAGCAGTACTTC
TRBV19	TRBD1	-	TRBJ1-5	CASSPGTGPHQPQHF	TGTGCCAGTAGCCCAGGGACAGGGCCACATCAGCCCCAGCATTTT
TRBV7-2	-	-	TRBJ1-1	CASSIAGAMNTEAFF	TGTGCCAGCAGCATCGCGGGGGCCATGAACACTGAAGCTTTCTTT
TRBV12-3/TRBV12-4	TRBD2	-	TRBJ2-7	CASSFLAGGEQYF	TGTGCCAGCAGTTTCCTAGCGGGAGGCGAGCAGTACTTC
TRBV10-3	-	-	TRBJ2-7	CAITPGQTYEQYF	TGTGCCATCACTCCCGGACAGACCTACGAGCAGTACTTC
TRBV15	-	-	TRBJ2-7	CATSRDEGPYEQYF	TGTGCCACCAGCAGAGATGAGGGTCCCTACGAGCAGTACTTC
TRBV6-5	TRBD1	once	TRBJ1-2	CASRNPTGGFYGYTF	TGTGCCAGCAGAAACCCGACAGGGGGCTTCTATGGCTACACCTTC
TRBV6-6	-	-	TRBJ1-1	CASSYSKQMNTEAFF	TGTGCCAGCAGTTACTCGAAACAGATGAACACTGAAGCTTTCTTT
TRBV18	-	-	TRBJ1-1	CASSRFLRDAGGNTEAFF	TGTGCCAGCTCACGTTTTCTTAGGGATGCGGGAGGGAACACTGAAGCTTTCTTT
TRBV6-5	TRBD2	-	TRBJ2-1	CASSLGSGGPAFF	TGTGCCAGCAGTTTGGGGTCGGGGGGGCCGGCGTTCTTC
TRBV19	-	-	TRBJ2-5	CASSIPPPGETQYF	TGTGCCAGTAGTATACCGCCTCCAGGGGAGACCCAGTACTTC
TRBV5-1	TRBD2	-	TRBJ2-1	CASSQGLAGGPDEQFF	TGCGCCAGCAGCCAGGGACTAGCGGGAGGGCCCGATGAGCAGTTCTTC
TRBV12-3/TRBV12-4	-	-	TRBJ1-1	CASSYILNTEAFF	TGTGCCAGCAGTTACATCTTAAACACTGAAGCTTTCTTT
TRBV2	TRBD1	-	TRBJ1-1	CASRLGTGDTEAFF	TGTGCCAGCAGGCTTGGGACAGGGGACACTGAAGCTTTCTTT
TRBV28	TRBD1	-	TRBJ1-2	CASSLNRGRNYGYTF	TGTGCCAGCAGTTTAAACAGGGGGCGTAACTATGGCTACACCTTC
TRBV3-1/TRBV3-2	-	-	TRBJ2-2	CASSRGGQGLTGELFF	TGTGCCAGCAGCCGGGGGGGCCAGGGGCTCACCGGGGAGCTGTTTTTT
TRBV11-2	TRBD2	once	TRBJ2-4	CASSQAGGPAKNIQYF	TGTGCCAGCAGCCAAGCGGGAGGGCCGGCCAAAAACATTCAGTACTTC
TRBV9	TRBD2	-	TRBJ2-1	CASSRGGERFYNEQFF	TGTGCCAGCAGCCGGGGGGGAGAACGGTTTTACAATGAGCAGTTCTTC
TRBV5-5	-	-	TRBJ1-2	CASSFWGADYGYTF	TGTGCCAGCAGCTTTTGGGGCGCGGACTATGGCTACACCTTC